A single sample is the source of the 14 T cell receptor beta chains below, sequenced in a study of cytomegalovirus exposure and HLA in healthy donors (dated by TCRdb to 2016 to 2017). The receptor library was made with the immunoSEQ multiplex PCR assay. The multiplex PCR relied on a mix of 60 forward primers for TCR Vbeta segments and 13 reverse primers for TCR Jbeta segments. TCRdb retrieved this table from immuneACCESS and kept in-frame rearrangements only. Not all clones are present; in checked studies, unresolved V genes account for under half, and no reason is known for the remainder. This sample gives around 81,000 clones in total; about 64% of them show up just once. The ten top clones hold 5% to 6% of the sample. The sample consisted of PBMCs. Receptor source: a man aged 25 to 40 in good health and CMV-seropositive.

The rearrangement links TRBV7-9 to TRBJ1-6; possibly TRBD1 for D (6 bases). Trimming pared 5 bases from V and 10 bases from J, leaving 15 bases between. CDR1 is SEHNR, CDR2 FQNEAQ, per germline (reference sequence). The CDR3 spans 14 residues. The DNA for the CDR3 is TGTGCCAGCAGCGCCGGGGGGCTTGAGTCACCCCTCCACTTT. It encodes CASSAGGLESPLHF.

The V gene is TRBV5-1, the J gene TRBJ2-5; D call uncertain. Trimming cost V 2 bases and J 5 bases, with 13 bases left between them. The CDR3 runs 14 residues. Germline CDR1 reads SGHRS; CDR2 reads YFSETQ. In DNA form, the CDR3 reads TGCGCCAGCAGCTTATTGCACGGTCCTGAGACCCAGTACTTC. It translates to CASSLLHGPETQYF.

CDR3 residues: CASSSTGAQETQYF. DNA of the CDR3: TGTGCCAGCAGCTCGACAGGCGCTCAAGAGACCCAGTACTTC. The chain recombines TRBV5-4 with TRBJ2-5, with D possibly matching TRBD1 (6 bases). Trimming cost V 3 bases and J 2 bases, with 11 bases left between them. The CDR3 consists of 14 residues. CDR1 and CDR2 (germline): SGHNT, YYREEE (reference sequence).

This clone was counted a single time. The rearrangement links TRBV5-1 to TRBJ2-2, with 8 nucleotides matching TRBD2. CDR1 is SGHRS, CDR2 YFSETQ, per germline. The length of the CDR3 is 16 residues. The V segment lost 2 bases and the J segment 0 bases; nucleotides outside the gene matches: 3. Here the CDR3 DNA reads TGCGCCAGCAGCTTAAGCGGGGGCCCGAACACCGGGGAGCTGTTTTTT. It specifies CASSLSGGPNTGELFF.

This clone was observed once. The chain has TRBV19 and TRBJ2-1; 7 nucleotides agree with TRBD2. This CDR3 contains 15 residues. In germline, CDR1 is LNHDA, CDR2 SQIVND (reference sequence). V lost 3 bases and J lost 0; bases outside the gene matches: 2. The CDR3 DNA reads TGTGCCAGTAGTATCGGGGACTACTCCTACAATGAGCAGTTCTTC. Translation: CASSIGDYSYNEQFF.

J is TRBJ2-7 and V is TRBV28; D is perhaps TRBD1 (6 bases). Trimming pared 6 bases from V and 4 bases from J, leaving 10 bases between. The germline V gene encodes CDR1 MDHEN and CDR2 SYDVKM. The CDR3 spans 12 residues. CDR3 amino acids: CASRPQGYEQYF. The CDR3 DNA sequence: TGTGCCAGCAGACCACAGGGATACGAGCAGTACTTC. The full variable domain, its missing parts supplied by reference TRBV28 and TRBJ2-7, is DVKVTQSSRYLVKRTGEKVFLECVQDMDHENMFWYRQDPGLGLRLIYFSYDVKMKEKGDIPEGYSVSREKKERFSLILESASTNQTSMYLCASRPQGYEQYFGPGTRLTVT.

CDR3 amino acids: CATRQRGEETQYF. CDR3 in DNA: TGTGCCACGCGCCAGCGGGGGGAAGAGACCCAGTACTTC. V and J are TRBV15 and TRBJ2-5; 9 positions agree with TRBD2. In germline, CDR1 is LNHNV, CDR2 YYDKDF (reference sequence). The CDR3 totals 13 residues. V shed 9 bases and J 3 bases; nucleotides not matched to a gene: 5. The variable domain in full, with the rest retrieved from reference TRBV15 and TRBJ2-5, is DAMVIQNPRYQVTQFGKPVTLSCSQTLNHNVMYWYQQKSSQAPKLLFHYYDKDFNNEADTPDNFQSRRPNTSFCFLDIRSPGLGDTAMYLCATRQRGEETQYFGPGTRLLVL.

This chain connects TRBV29-1 to TRBJ2-2; 7 positions agree with TRBD1. V lost 3 bases to trimming and J lost 5 bases; unmatched junction nucleotides: 6. The CDR3 is made up of 14 amino acids. Germline CDR1 reads SQVTM; CDR2 reads ANQGSEA. CDR3 coding DNA: TGCAGCGTTGACGCTAGGGGGCGGACCGGGGAGCTGTTTTTT. Protein sequence: CSVDARGRTGELFF.

This clone was detected once. CDR3 residues: CASSFRSETQYF. In DNA form, the CDR3 reads TGTGCCAGCAGCTTCAGGTCGGAGACCCAGTACTTC. This chain uses TRBV13 with TRBJ2-5; the D is unclear. Germline V lookup: CDR1 PRHDT, CDR2 FYEKMQ (reference sequence). The CDR3 runs to 12 residues. V lost 3 bases and J lost 5, with 7 bases in between.

V gene TRBV7-2 combines with J gene TRBJ2-7; 8 nucleotides line up with TRBD1. The CDR3 is made up of 13 amino acids. The V segment lost 8 bases and the J segment 0 bases; nucleotides outside the gene matches: 3. The germline gives CDR1 SGHTA, CDR2 FQGNSA. The CDR3 DNA reads TGTGCCAGCCGGACAGGGAGCTCCTACGAGCAGTACTTC. Protein sequence: CASRTGSSYEQYF.

The V call is TRBV15, the J call TRBJ2-5; D remains unclear. Between the trimmed V and J ends, which lost 6 bases and 4 bases, there was a span of 9 bases. This CDR3 region has 12 residues. Germline values: CDR1 LNHNV, CDR2 YYDKDF (reference sequence). The CDR3 DNA is TGTGCCACCAGGACGGAGTTAGAGACCCAGTACTTC. Amino acids: CATRTELETQYF.

This CDR3 reads CASSELSGHISYEQYF. DNA for the CDR3: TGTGCCAGCAGTGAGTTGTCCGGACATATTTCCTACGAGCAGTACTTC. The rearrangement uses TRBV6-1 and TRBJ2-7; possible D gene TRBD1, 5 bases. CDR1 MNHNS and CDR2 SASEGT come from the germline V gene. The CDR3 runs to 16 residues. V gave up 3 bases and J gave up 1 base, with 16 bases separating them.

This chain links TRBV7-2 with TRBJ2-3; 7 bases map to TRBD2. CDR3 size: 17 residues. Trimming at V came to 3 bases and at J to 8 bases, leaving 17 bases not matched to a gene. Per the germline V gene, CDR1 is SGHTA and CDR2 is FQGNSA. The CDR3 bases are TGTGCCAGCAGCTTCCGACAAGCGGGATACTTTGGAGCTACGCAGTATTTT. As protein: CASSFRQAGYFGATQYF.

This clone was detected once. The CDR3 region is CASSQAAASGGNNEQFF. The CDR3 region has the DNA TGTGCCAGCAGCCAAGCAGCGGCTAGCGGGGGTAACAATGAGCAGTTCTTC. The chain carries TRBV4-2 and TRBJ2-1; 10 bases fit TRBD2. The CDR3 totals 17 residues. With 1 base clipped from V and 5 bases from J, the junction kept 8 bases outside the gene matches. The germline gives CDR1 LGHNA, CDR2 YNFKEQ.